The present TCR beta chain was sequenced within a study of shared clonotypes between healthy human individuals. Study context: CD4 naive and memory got three plates each, CD8 naive two, CD8 memory one. Study-level findings and limits: It was observed that approximately 5% of naive CD4 clonotypes were shared across several donors. A reduction in generation probabilities was seen for non-shared clonotypes relative to those shared by all four donors. It was expected that sequencing depth would affect clonotype sharing among donors.

Sequencing used immunoSEQ multiplex PCR; TCRdb keeps in-frame clones, though not all of them. The data hold some 1.4 million clones, with 96% observed a single time. As to this clone: What it binds is not known.

Germline CDR1 reads SGHTA; CDR2 reads FQGTGA. V was pared by 4 bases and J by 7 bases, with 8 bases of the junction left unmatched. This CDR3 is built from 14 residues. Sequencing was performed on naive CD4+ T cells sorted from blood. The subset was: CD45RA+ positively selected. This TCR derives from a young man in good health. The rearrangement uses TRBV7-3 and TRBJ2-3, with 7 bases fitting TRBD2. The CDR3 protein is CASSSWDGGNTQYF. As DNA, the CDR3 is TGTGCCAGCAGCTCCTGGGACGGGGGGAATACGCAGTATTTT.